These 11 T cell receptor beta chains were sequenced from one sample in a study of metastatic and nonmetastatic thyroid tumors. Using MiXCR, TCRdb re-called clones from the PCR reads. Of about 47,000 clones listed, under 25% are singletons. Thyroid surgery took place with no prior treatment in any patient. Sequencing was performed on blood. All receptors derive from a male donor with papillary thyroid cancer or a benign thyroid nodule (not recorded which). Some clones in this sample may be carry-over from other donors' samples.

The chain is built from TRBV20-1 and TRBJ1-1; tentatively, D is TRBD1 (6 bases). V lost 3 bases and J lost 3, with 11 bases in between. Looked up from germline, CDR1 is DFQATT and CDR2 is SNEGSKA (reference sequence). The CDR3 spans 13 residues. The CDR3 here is CSASEGGYTEAFF. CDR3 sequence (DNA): TGCAGTGCTAGTGAGGGGGGATACACTGAAGCTTTCTTT.

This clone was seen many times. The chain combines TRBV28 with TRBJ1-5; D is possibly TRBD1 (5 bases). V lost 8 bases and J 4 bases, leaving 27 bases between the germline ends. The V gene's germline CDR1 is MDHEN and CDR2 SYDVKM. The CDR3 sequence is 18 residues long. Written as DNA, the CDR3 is TGTGCCAGCCTGGAATCGAGGCAGGGTAGAACGGGGAATCAGCCCCAGCATTTT. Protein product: CASLESRQGRTGNQPQHF.

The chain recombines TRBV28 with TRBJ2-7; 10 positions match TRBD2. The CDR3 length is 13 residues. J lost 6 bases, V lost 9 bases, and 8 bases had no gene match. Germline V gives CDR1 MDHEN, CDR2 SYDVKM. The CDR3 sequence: CASLAGVGAEQYF. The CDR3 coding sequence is TGTGCCAGTCTAGCGGGAGTGGGAGCCGAGCAGTACTTC.

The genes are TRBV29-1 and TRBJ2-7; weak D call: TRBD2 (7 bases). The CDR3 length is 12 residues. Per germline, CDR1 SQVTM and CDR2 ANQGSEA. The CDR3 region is CSGGADYYEQYF. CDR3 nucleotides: TGCAGTGGGGGGGCAGATTACTACGAGCAGTACTTC.

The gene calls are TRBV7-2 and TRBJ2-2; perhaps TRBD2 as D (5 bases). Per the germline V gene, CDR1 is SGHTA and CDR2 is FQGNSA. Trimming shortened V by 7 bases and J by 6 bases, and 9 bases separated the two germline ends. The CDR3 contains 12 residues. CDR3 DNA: TGTGCCAGCATCCACGGGGCCGGGGAGCTGTTTTTT. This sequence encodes CASIHGAGELFF.

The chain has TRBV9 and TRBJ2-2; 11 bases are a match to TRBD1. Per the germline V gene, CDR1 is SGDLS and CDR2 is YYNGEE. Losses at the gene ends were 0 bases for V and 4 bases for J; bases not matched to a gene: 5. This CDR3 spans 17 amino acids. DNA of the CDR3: TGTGCCAGCAGCGTAGGAGGACAGGGGGCAATCACCGGGGAGCTGTTTTTT. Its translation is CASSVGGQGAITGELFF.

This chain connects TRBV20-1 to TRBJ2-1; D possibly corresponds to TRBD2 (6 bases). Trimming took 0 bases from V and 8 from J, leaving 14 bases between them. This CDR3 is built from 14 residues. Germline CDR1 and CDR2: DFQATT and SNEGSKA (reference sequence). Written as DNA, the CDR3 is TGCAGTGCTAGAGATACGGGCTCGGGGGATGAGCAGTTCTTC. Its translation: CSARDTGSGDEQFF.

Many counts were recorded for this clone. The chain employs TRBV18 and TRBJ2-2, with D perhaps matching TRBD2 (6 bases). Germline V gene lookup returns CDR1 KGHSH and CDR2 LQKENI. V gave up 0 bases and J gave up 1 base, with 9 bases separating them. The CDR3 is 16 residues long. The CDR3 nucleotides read TGTGCCAGCTCACCACCATCGCGGGAGAACACCGGGGAGCTGTTTTTT. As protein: CASSPPSRENTGELFF.

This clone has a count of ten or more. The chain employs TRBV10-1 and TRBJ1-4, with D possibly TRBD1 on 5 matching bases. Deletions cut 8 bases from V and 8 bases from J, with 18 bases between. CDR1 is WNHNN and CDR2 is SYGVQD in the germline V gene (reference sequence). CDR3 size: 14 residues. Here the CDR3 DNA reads TGCGCCAGCTCGGGACCCGGATTCGGCGAAAAACTGTTTTTT. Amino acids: CASSGPGFGEKLFF.

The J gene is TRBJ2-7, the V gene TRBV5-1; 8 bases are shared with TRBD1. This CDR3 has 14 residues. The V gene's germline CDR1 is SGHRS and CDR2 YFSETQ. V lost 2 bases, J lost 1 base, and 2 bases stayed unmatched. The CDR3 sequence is CASSFTGGSYEQYF. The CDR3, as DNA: TGCGCCAGCAGCTTTACAGGGGGATCCTACGAGCAGTACTTC.

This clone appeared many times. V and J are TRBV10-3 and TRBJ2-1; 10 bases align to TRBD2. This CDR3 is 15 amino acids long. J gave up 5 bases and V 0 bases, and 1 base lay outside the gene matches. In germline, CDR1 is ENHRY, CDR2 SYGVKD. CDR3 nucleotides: TGTGCCATCAGTGAGTCTGGACTAGCGGACAATGAGCAGTTCTTC. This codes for CAISESGLADNEQFF.